Presented here are 14 T cell receptor beta chains from one specimen sequenced in a study of technical replicates of blood from a handful of donors. Method: immunoSEQ multiplex PCR; TCRdb's copy keeps in-frame clones and lacks some. The top ten clones hold 0.3% to 0.5% of a sample with tens of thousands of clones, 94% of them seen once. Sequenced input: T cells isolated from PBMCs. The receptors originated from a human donor in good health.

The chain combines TRBV6-5 with TRBJ1-4; no clear D. CDR3 length: 13 residues. Trimming pared 4 bases from V and 6 bases from J, leaving 9 bases between. Germline lookup yields CDR1 MNHEY and CDR2 SVGAGI. The CDR3 DNA is TGTGCCAGCAGTTTTCTGGGCCATGAAAAACTGTTTTTT. Its translation: CASSFLGHEKLFF.

This CDR3 is CASSQVRREGETQYF. CDR3 DNA: TGTGCCAGCAGCCAAGTCCGGCGGGAAGGAGAGACCCAGTACTTC. This chain links TRBV14 with TRBJ2-5; weak D call: TRBD2 (6 bases). The germline CDR1 and CDR2 sequences are SGHDN and FVKESK. CDR3 length: 15 amino acids. The V and J ends lost 1 base and 4 bases respectively, with 13 bases between them.

The rearrangement links TRBV9 to TRBJ2-3; D may be TRBD1 (5 bases). This CDR3 has 15 residues. Trimming left V 3 bases short and J 0 bases short, with 11 bases between. Germline-derived CDR1 and CDR2 are SGDLS and YYNGEE. CDR3 DNA: TGTGCCAGCAGCGACTATAGACAGAGCACAGATACGCAGTATTTT. Translating it yields CASSDYRQSTDTQYF.

The rearrangement uses TRBV2 and TRBJ1-1; 9 positions match TRBD1. Germline V gene sequence: CDR1 SNHLY, CDR2 FYNNEI. With 8 bases clipped from V and 10 bases from J, the junction kept 5 bases outside the gene matches. This CDR3 region has 11 residues. CDR3 region: CASGDRVGAFF. In nucleotides, the CDR3 is TGTGCCAGCGGGGACAGGGTCGGAGCTTTCTTT. The full variable domain, in which reference TRBV2 and TRBJ1-1 provide the parts outside the CDR3, is EPEVTQTPSHQVTQMGQEVILRCVPISNHLYFYWYRQILGQKVEFLVSFYNNEISEKSEIFDDQFSVERPDGSNFTLKIRSTKLEDSAMYFCASGDRVGAFFGQGTRLTVV.

The V and J genes are TRBV6-1 and TRBJ1-1; 8 bases fit TRBD1. The CDR3 totals 12 residues. The ends lost 8 bases at V and 5 bases at J; junction bases unmatched: 4. Germline V gene sequence: CDR1 MNHNS, CDR2 SASEGT. DNA of the CDR3: TGTGCCAGCGGACAGGGATTTACTGAAGCTTTCTTT. This translates into CASGQGFTEAFF.

The CDR3 sequence: CASSTPDREGGYTF. CDR3 DNA: TGTGCCAGCAGCACCCCGGACAGGGAGGGCGGCTACACCTTC. This sequence joins TRBV5-4 and TRBJ1-2; the match to TRBD1 covers 8 bases. Germline lookup yields CDR1 SGHNT and CDR2 YYREEE (reference sequence). Losses at the gene ends were 4 bases for V and 8 bases for J; bases not matched to a gene: 10. The CDR3 contains 14 residues.

This chain connects TRBV19 to TRBJ1-1; no firm D call. From germline, CDR1 is LNHDA and CDR2 SQIVND (reference sequence). This CDR3 comprises 13 residues. Trimming took off 2 bases at V and 1 base at J, with 5 bases between the two ends. CDR3 sequence reads: CASSIPSNTEAFF. The CDR3 DNA sequence: TGTGCCAGTAGTATACCCTCGAACACTGAAGCTTTCTTT.

The chain couples TRBV14 to TRBJ2-1; 8 bases are shared with TRBD2. Germline CDR1 reads SGHDN; CDR2 reads FVKESK. The V gene end was trimmed by 0 bases and the J gene end by 6 bases; junction bases not matched to a gene: 7. The CDR3 runs to 16 residues. The CDR3 loop reads CASSQDIQREINEQFF. The CDR3 nucleotides are TGTGCCAGCAGCCAAGATATCCAGCGGGAGATCAATGAGCAGTTCTTC.

The chain carries TRBV6-4 and TRBJ2-3; 8 positions agree with TRBD1. Per the germline V gene, CDR1 is MRHNA and CDR2 is SNTAGT. The CDR3 has 14 amino acids. V lost 4 bases, J lost 5 bases, and 5 bases stayed unmatched. For the CDR3, the DNA is TGTGCCAGCAGTGTCGACAGGGGAGAAGATACGCAGTATTTT. Translating it yields CASSVDRGEDTQYF.

The chain combines TRBV25-1 with TRBJ1-1, with a weak D call TRBD1 (6 bases). V was shortened by 4 bases and J by 3 bases, with 15 bases between the two germline ends. The CDR3 is made up of 15 amino acids. Germline lookup yields CDR1 MGHDK and CDR2 SYGVNS. The CDR3, as DNA: TGTGCCAGCAGTGCCCTTCGACAGGCCGACACTGAAGCTTTCTTT. It codes for CASSALRQADTEAFF.

This rearrangement joins TRBV7-2 to TRBJ2-1; 9 bases are shared with TRBD1. This CDR3 has 17 amino acids. CDR1 and CDR2 (germline): SGHTA, FQGNSA. V dropped 6 bases and J dropped 6; count of bases not matched to a gene: 15. The chain's CDR3 is CASRNHGTGSLGNEQFF. The DNA of the CDR3 is TGTGCCAGCAGGAACCACGGGACAGGGAGTTTGGGCAATGAGCAGTTCTTC.

The V gene is TRBV7-8, the J gene TRBJ2-6, with 10 positions matching TRBD2. The J segment lost 0 bases and the V segment lost 5 bases, leaving 4 bases of the junction unmatched. The CDR3 consists of 17 residues. CDR1 SGHVS and CDR2 FQNEAQ come from the germline V gene. The DNA of the CDR3 is TGTGCCAGCAGCCCTCTAGCGGGGGACTCTGGGGCCAACGTCCTGACTTTC. It codes for CASSPLAGDSGANVLTF.

The chain employs TRBV9 and TRBJ1-1; perhaps TRBD1 as D (5 bases). This CDR3 region has 14 residues. V was cut by 4 bases and J by 4 bases, with 14 bases left in between. CDR1 SGDLS and CDR2 YYNGEE come from the germline V gene. The CDR3 reads CASSPRLGGTEAFF. The CDR3 DNA sequence: TGTGCCAGCAGCCCCCGATTGGGGGGCACTGAAGCTTTCTTT.

As concerns this clone: The junction departs from germline at one end; a sequencing error may be responsible. The DNA for the CDR3 is TGTGCCAGCAGTGAAGACCATAGCAGAGATACGCAGTATTTT. As protein: CASSEDHSRDTQYF. The chain couples TRBV2 to TRBJ2-3, with no clear D. This CDR3 spans 14 amino acids. CDR1 is SNHLY, CDR2 FYNNEI, per germline. Based on the CDR3 plus reference TRBV2 and TRBJ2-3, the full variable domain is EPEVTQTPSHQVTQMGQEVILRCVPISNHLYFYWYRQILGQKVEFLVSFYNNEISEKSEIFDDQFSVERPDGSNFTLKIRSTKLEDSAMYFCASSEDHSRDTQYFGPGTRLTVL.